The 15 T cell receptor beta chains below come from one sample, sequenced in a study of chemoradiotherapy in HPV16-positive cancers. Measured with immunoSEQ multiplex PCR; TCRdb has only the in-frame clones, and not every one. The sample has tens of thousands of clones; around 90% are singletons. The sequencing here drew on blood, taken from a patient who underwent chemoradiotherapy. The receptors were sampled from a human donor with HPV-associated anogenital cancer.

The chain couples TRBV4-1 to TRBJ1-6; no clear D gene. In germline, CDR1 is MGHRA, CDR2 YSYEKL. V shed 0 bases and J shed 5 bases, with 8 bases lying between them. The CDR3 contains 15 residues. CDR3 protein: CASSQDGTDNSPLHF. The CDR3 DNA reads as TGCGCCAGCAGCCAAGACGGAACGGATAATTCACCCCTCCACTTT.

This chain uses TRBV11-2 with TRBJ2-3; 8 bases fit TRBD1. This CDR3 contains 16 residues. V was pared by 7 bases and J by 2 bases, with 11 bases of the junction left unmatched. Looked up from germline, CDR1 is SGHAT and CDR2 is FQNNGV. DNA for the CDR3: TGTGCCAGCACCACAGGGGACAGGTATTCCACAGATACGCAGTATTTT. It translates to CASTTGDRYSTDTQYF. Combining the CDR3 with reference TRBV11-2 and TRBJ2-3 gives the whole variable domain EAGVAQSPRYKIIEKRQSVAFWCNPISGHATLYWYQQILGQGPKLLIQFQNNGVVDDSQLPKDRFSAERLKGVDSTLKIQPAKLEDSAVYLCASTTGDRYSTDTQYFGPGTRLTVL.

The chain uses TRBV5-6 and TRBJ2-3; D may be TRBD1 (6 bases). V was clipped by 4 bases and J by 4 bases, with 16 bases between them. The CDR3 has 15 amino acids. Germline V gene lookup returns CDR1 SGHDT and CDR2 YYEEEE. DNA of the CDR3: TGTGCCAGCAGCCAACTAGGACAGAGGTCAGATACGCAGTATTTT. This sequence encodes CASSQLGQRSDTQYF.

This CDR3 reads CASSFGGSAEAFF. For the CDR3, the DNA is TGCGCCAGCAGCTTCGGGGGCTCGGCTGAAGCTTTCTTT. This chain uses TRBV5-1 with TRBJ1-1; TRBD1 might be the D (6 bases). The V end was cut by 2 bases, the J end by 6 bases, with 11 bases between. CDR3 length equals 13 residues. Germline loops: CDR1 SGHRS, CDR2 YFSETQ.

This clone showed up just a few times. This chain links TRBV28 with TRBJ1-5, with D maybe TRBD1 (6 bases). Trimming took off 3 bases at V and 7 bases at J, with 13 bases between the two ends. The germline V gene has CDR1 MDHEN and CDR2 SYDVKM. This CDR3 is built from 14 residues. The CDR3 here is CASSFRGPLQPQHF. For the CDR3, the DNA is TGTGCCAGCAGTTTCAGGGGCCCCCTACAGCCCCAGCATTTT.

The chain recombines TRBV28 with TRBJ1-2, with D unresolved. The CDR3 sequence is 13 residues long. The V gene lost 2 bases and the J gene lost 4 bases, with 8 bases spanning the gap. Germline V gene lookup returns CDR1 MDHEN and CDR2 SYDVKM. The CDR3 region has the DNA TGTGCCAGCAGTTTACAGCCATCCTATGGCTACACCTTC. Translating it yields CASSLQPSYGYTF.

This chain uses TRBV7-6 with TRBJ2-1, with TRBD1 as a possible D gene (6 bases). With 1 base removed from V and 6 bases from J, the gap between germline ends came to 19 bases. Germline V lookup: CDR1 SGHVS, CDR2 FNYEAQ. This CDR3 has 17 residues. The CDR3 loop reads CASSLGYPGQEGNEQFF. CDR3 nucleotide sequence: TGTGCCAGCAGCTTAGGGTATCCGGGACAAGAGGGCAATGAGCAGTTCTTC.

The CDR3 spells CASSTQGTGELFF. CDR3 sequence (DNA): TGTGCCAGCAGCACTCAGGGTACCGGGGAGCTGTTTTTT. The chain uses TRBV11-3 and TRBJ2-2, with a weak D call TRBD1 (5 bases). Per germline, CDR1 SGHNT and CDR2 YENEEA. The V gene lost 5 bases and the J gene lost 5 bases, with 9 bases spanning the gap. This CDR3 is built from 13 residues.

J is TRBJ2-7 and V is TRBV7-9; 12 positions agree with TRBD1. Unmatched junction bases numbered 7, after V lost 5 bases and J lost 2 bases. The CDR3 covers 16 residues. CDR1 and CDR2 (germline): SEHNR, FQNEAQ (reference sequence). CDR3 residues: CASSPGQGAGAYEQYF. In DNA form, the CDR3 reads TGTGCCAGCAGCCCGGGACAGGGGGCGGGCGCCTACGAGCAGTACTTC.

The chain is built from TRBV6-6 and TRBJ2-7, with TRBD1 matching 7 bases. V lost 8 bases and J lost 6; bases outside the gene matches: 10. The CDR3 spans 13 residues. Germline lookup yields CDR1 MNHNY and CDR2 SVGAGI (reference sequence). CDR3 protein: CASVSTTGVEQYF. The CDR3 DNA reads as TGTGCCAGCGTGTCTACTACAGGGGTCGAGCAGTACTTC.

The chain combines TRBV7-9 with TRBJ2-5; TRBD2 matches 14 bases. CDR3 length equals 17 residues. V was pared by 5 bases and J by 4 bases, with 9 bases of the junction left unmatched. Per the germline V gene, CDR1 is SEHNR and CDR2 is FQNEAQ (reference sequence). The CDR3 loop is CASSPRLAGGPRETQYF. In DNA, the CDR3 is TGTGCCAGCAGCCCGAGACTAGCGGGGGGGCCCCGAGAGACCCAGTACTTC.

The CDR3 here is CASSEGVAGELFF. In DNA form, the CDR3 reads TGTGCCAGCAGTGAGGGGGTAGCCGGGGAGCTGTTTTTT. This chain connects TRBV6-1 to TRBJ2-2; perhaps D is TRBD1 or TRBD2 (5 bases each). The germline V gene has CDR1 MNHNS and CDR2 SASEGT. The CDR3 consists of 13 residues. Trimming left V 3 bases short and J 6 bases short, with 8 bases between.

The chain links TRBV5-1 to TRBJ1-3, with D possibly TRBD1 on 5 matching bases. This CDR3 is 14 amino acids long. The V end lost 0 bases, the J end lost 8 bases, and 12 bases lay between the germline ends. Germline-derived CDR1 and CDR2 are SGHRS and YFSETQ. The CDR3 nucleotides read TGCGCCAGCAGCTTGGAGACAGCCCGGGACACCATATATTTT. Its protein is CASSLETARDTIYF.

V and J are TRBV10-3 and TRBJ2-7; TRBD1 agrees at 9 bases. Germline V lookup: CDR1 ENHRY, CDR2 SYGVKD. CDR3 size: 14 residues. V trimming: 4 bases; J trimming: 3 bases; junction bases outside the gene matches: 4. The CDR3 DNA reads TGTGCCATCAGTGCCGGGGGACAGGGCTACGAGCAGTACTTC. It encodes CAISAGGQGYEQYF.

This clone appeared a single time. The chain combines TRBV7-9 with TRBJ1-1; no definite D call. CDR1 and CDR2 (germline): SEHNR, FQNEAQ (reference sequence). The CDR3 is 14 residues long. V dropped 0 bases and J dropped 1 base, with 6 bases sitting between them. The CDR3 sequence is CASSLAAGNTEAFF. CDR3 DNA: TGTGCCAGCAGCTTAGCGGCAGGGAACACTGAAGCTTTCTTT. Full variable domain (outside the CDR3, taken from reference TRBV7-9 and TRBJ1-1): DTGVSQNPRHKITKRGQNVTFRCDPISEHNRLYWYRQTLGQGPEFLTYFQNEAQLEKSRLLSDRFSAERPKGSFSTLEIQRTEQGDSAMYLCASSLAAGNTEAFFGQGTRLTVV.